This passage covers 3 T cell receptor beta chains from one sample sequenced in a study of PD-1 blockade in mismatch repair-deficient tumors. Libraries were prepared by immunoSEQ multiplex PCR; TCRdb keeps only in-frame clonotypes and omits some of them. Among around 120,000 clones listed, about 88% were seen once. Sequenced material: peripheral blood, taken 44 weeks after starting pembrolizumab. Receptors originate from an adult with mismatch repair-deficient cancer.

The chain couples TRBV4-1 to TRBJ2-1, with 9 nucleotides matching TRBD2. The ends lost 0 bases at V and 8 bases at J; junction bases unmatched: 8. In germline, CDR1 is MGHRA, CDR2 YSYEKL. This CDR3 has 16 amino acids. The chain's CDR3 is CASSQEQASGNDEQFF. The CDR3 bases are TGCGCCAGCAGCCAAGAGCAGGCTAGCGGGAACGATGAGCAGTTCTTC.

The chain joins TRBV6-6 to TRBJ1-1; D is perhaps TRBD1 (5 bases). The CDR3 has 16 amino acids. V dropped 2 bases and J dropped 0 bases, with 13 bases sitting between them. The V gene's germline CDR1 is MNHNY and CDR2 SVGAGI (reference sequence). In DNA form, the CDR3 reads TGTGCCAGCAGTTACCCCACGGGGGGTATGAACACTGAAGCTTTCTTT. It is translated as CASSYPTGGMNTEAFF.

This chain uses TRBV4-1 with TRBJ2-7, with 8 nucleotides matching TRBD1. The CDR3 spans 17 residues. The germline V gene has CDR1 MGHRA and CDR2 YSYEKL. V trimming: 1 base; J trimming: 7 bases; junction bases outside the gene matches: 15. The CDR3 DNA reads TGCGCCAGCAGCCAAGGGTGGGGGCCTCAGGGGGCGGGGGAGCAGTACTTC. It translates to CASSQGWGPQGAGEQYF.